This entry describes one T cell receptor (beta chain). Original processing notes: From reference gene primer amplification, estimates of nucleated cell counts were derived. Produced via immunoSEQ multiplex PCR; TCRdb's table is partial and in-frame only. That table supplies the V and J calls and clone size; D and trimming were determined from the DNA. The sample has about 35,000 clones, 70% to 90% seen once. The record originates from a study of blood T cell repertoires in COVID-19. Looking at the study overall: Acute and convalescent COVID-19 samples came from the United States, Italy and Spain.

Trimming cost V 3 bases and J 8 bases; bases outside gene matches: 5. Germline V gives CDR1 SGHAT, CDR2 FQNNGV. The CDR3 has 15 residues. Material: peripheral blood. This TCR was recovered from a human donor in a cohort sampled during active COVID-19. This rearrangement joins TRBV11-2 to TRBJ2-1; 12 nucleotides align to TRBD2. CDR3 sequence (DNA): TGTGCCAGCAGCTTCCCTAGCGGGGGGGGCTATGAGCAGTTCTTC. The encoded protein is CASSFPSGGGYEQFF.